This is a list of T cell receptor beta chains from one sample in a study of shared clonotypes between healthy human individuals. Sequencing used immunoSEQ multiplex PCR; TCRdb keeps in-frame clones, though not all of them. The data contain hundreds of thousands of clones, roughly 70% of them singletons. Sequenced material: memory CD4+ T cells sorted from blood. The source is a woman in her twenties or thirties in good health. The CDR3 runs from the conserved cysteine through the conserved F or W. Each record gives: clone size, V gene, J gene, D gene, CDR3 length, CDR3 DNA, CDR3 protein. D genes are given only for firm matches. Only some rows state a clone size, as once, few, many or a class for expanded clones.

abundance: few; v_gene: TRBV6-6; j_gene: TRBJ2-5; d_gene: TRBD2; len: 16; CDR3nt: TGTGCCAGCAGTACTGGGACTAGCGGGTACCAAGAGACCCAGTACTTC; CDR3aa: CASSTGTSGYQETQYF
abundance: few; v_gene: TRBV2; j_gene: TRBJ1-1; d_gene: NA; len: 14; CDR3nt: TGTGCCAGCAGTGTAGGGGACATGAACACTGAAGCTTTCTTT; CDR3aa: CASSVGDMNTEAFF
abundance: NA; v_gene: TRBV5-1; j_gene: TRBJ2-5; d_gene: TRBD1; len: 14; CDR3nt: TGCGCCAGCAGCCAACAGGGGAGTCAAGAGACCCAGTACTTC; CDR3aa: CASSQQGSQETQYF
abundance: NA; v_gene: TRBV2; j_gene: TRBJ2-7; d_gene: NA; len: 12; CDR3nt: TGTGCCAGCAGTGCGGAGGGCTACGAGCAGTACTTC; CDR3aa: CASSAEGYEQYF
abundance: few; v_gene: TRBV5-1; j_gene: TRBJ1-1; d_gene: NA; len: 15; CDR3nt: TGCGCCAGCAGCTTGGAGACCGTAATGAACACTGAAGCTTTCTTT; CDR3aa: CASSLETVMNTEAFF
abundance: NA; v_gene: TRBV29-1; j_gene: TRBJ2-7; d_gene: NA; len: 14; CDR3nt: TGCAGCGTGGCCGAGCGCGCCGACTTATACGAGCAGTACTTC; CDR3aa: CSVAERADLYEQYF
abundance: NA; v_gene: TRBV28; j_gene: TRBJ2-7; d_gene: NA; len: 12; CDR3nt: TGTGCCAGCAGTGCTCGGTTCTACGAGCAGTACTTC; CDR3aa: CASSARFYEQYF
abundance: many; v_gene: TRBV6-1; j_gene: TRBJ1-1; d_gene: TRBD1; len: 14; CDR3nt: TGTGCCAGCAGGAAGGACAGGGCGAACACTGAAGCTTTCTTT; CDR3aa: CASRKDRANTEAFF
abundance: NA; v_gene: TRBV6-4; j_gene: TRBJ2-2; d_gene: NA; len: 14; CDR3nt: TGTGCCAGCAGTGACTACTTTCCGACCGGGGAGCTGTTTTTT; CDR3aa: CASSDYFPTGELFF
abundance: NA; v_gene: TRBV28; j_gene: TRBJ2-1; d_gene: NA; len: 14; CDR3nt: TGTGCCAATAGGACAGAAAGCTCCTACAATGAGCAGTTCTTC; CDR3aa: CANRTESSYNEQFF
abundance: NA; v_gene: TRBV28; j_gene: TRBJ1-5; d_gene: NA; len: 16; CDR3nt: TGTGCCAGCAGTCCAGCCCCCCTTCAGGACAATCAGCCCCAGCATTTT; CDR3aa: CASSPAPLQDNQPQHF
abundance: NA; v_gene: TRBV27; j_gene: TRBJ2-7; d_gene: NA; len: 14; CDR3nt: TGTGCCAGCAGCCTGAACCGGGCTCTCCTCGAGCAGTACTTC; CDR3aa: CASSLNRALLEQYF
abundance: NA; v_gene: TRBV28; j_gene: TRBJ1-1; d_gene: NA; len: 13; CDR3nt: TGTGCCAGTAAAGGGGGGGTATACACTGAAGCTTTCTTT; CDR3aa: CASKGGVYTEAFF
abundance: NA; v_gene: TRBV6-5; j_gene: TRBJ2-7; d_gene: TRBD1; len: 15; CDR3nt: TGTGCCAGCAGTTACACCGGGACAGGGTATCGCGAGCAGTACTTC; CDR3aa: CASSYTGTGYREQYF
abundance: NA; v_gene: TRBV7-9; j_gene: TRBJ1-2; d_gene: NA; len: 12; CDR3nt: TGTGCCAGCAGCTTAGAACTTACCGGCTACACCTTC; CDR3aa: CASSLELTGYTF
abundance: few; v_gene: TRBV2; j_gene: TRBJ2-2; d_gene: NA; len: 17; CDR3nt: TGTGCCAGCACCACCGACGCAGGAGGGGCAAACACCGGGGAGCTGTTTTTT; CDR3aa: CASTTDAGGANTGELFF
abundance: NA; v_gene: TRBV28; j_gene: TRBJ2-1; d_gene: TRBD2; len: 12; CDR3nt: TGTGCCAGCAGGGGACTAGCGGGAGTTGCCTTCTTC; CDR3aa: CASRGLAGVAFF
abundance: NA; v_gene: TRBV27; j_gene: TRBJ1-2; d_gene: NA; len: 15; CDR3nt: TGTGCCAGCAGTTTATTGGGGGGCCATAACTATGGCTACACCTTC; CDR3aa: CASSLLGGHNYGYTF
abundance: NA; v_gene: TRBV2; j_gene: TRBJ1-1; d_gene: NA; len: 14; CDR3nt: TGTGCCAGCAGTGAAGACGCAGGTAACACTGAAGCTTTCTTT; CDR3aa: CASSEDAGNTEAFF
abundance: NA; v_gene: TRBV19; j_gene: TRBJ2-7; d_gene: TRBD1; len: 13; CDR3nt: TGTGCCAGTAGTACCTGGACAGGGGACGAGCAGTACTTC; CDR3aa: CASSTWTGDEQYF
abundance: few; v_gene: TRBV28; j_gene: TRBJ2-3; d_gene: TRBD1; len: 16; CDR3nt: TGTGCCAGCAGTTTACGGACAGGGAGAGGGACAGATACGCAGTATTTT; CDR3aa: CASSLRTGRGTDTQYF
abundance: NA; v_gene: TRBV7-3; j_gene: TRBJ2-1; d_gene: NA; len: 15; CDR3nt: TGTGCCAGCAGGATAGACGGGATTTCCCACAATGAGCAGTTCTTC; CDR3aa: CASRIDGISHNEQFF
abundance: NA; v_gene: TRBV7-6; j_gene: TRBJ2-1; d_gene: TRBD2; len: 21; CDR3nt: TGTGCCAGCAGCTCGTCCCTCGGTAGCGGGAGGGCCCAAAGCCGATACAATGAGCAGTTCTTC; CDR3aa: CASSSSLGSGRAQSRYNEQFF
abundance: few; v_gene: TRBV7-6; j_gene: TRBJ2-2; d_gene: NA; len: 13; CDR3nt: TGTGCCAGCAGGGCCGGGGTTACCGGGGAGCTGTTTTTT; CDR3aa: CASRAGVTGELFF
abundance: NA; v_gene: TRBV21-1; j_gene: TRBJ2-4; d_gene: NA; len: 18; CDR3nt: TGTGCCAGCAGGGACGCCCACAGGGAGGGGAGAGCCAAAAACATTCAGTACTTC; CDR3aa: CASRDAHREGRAKNIQYF
abundance: few; v_gene: TRBV5-1; j_gene: TRBJ2-1; d_gene: NA; len: 14; CDR3nt: TGCGCCAGCAGCTTGGACGGGCCCTCCAATGAGCAGTTCTTC; CDR3aa: CASSLDGPSNEQFF
abundance: NA; v_gene: TRBV5-1; j_gene: TRBJ2-5; d_gene: NA; len: 12; CDR3nt: TGCGCCAGCAGCTTGCAGCAAGAGACCCAGTACTTC; CDR3aa: CASSLQQETQYF
abundance: NA; v_gene: TRBV2; j_gene: TRBJ1-5; d_gene: NA; len: 14; CDR3nt: TGTGCCAGCAGACAGACCAAGGGGAATCAGCCCCAGCATTTT; CDR3aa: CASRQTKGNQPQHF
abundance: NA; v_gene: TRBV7-9; j_gene: TRBJ2-3; d_gene: TRBD2; len: 14; CDR3nt: TGTGCCAGCAGCCCGGGACTAAGCACAGATACGCAGTATTTT; CDR3aa: CASSPGLSTDTQYF
abundance: NA; v_gene: TRBV7-9; j_gene: TRBJ2-3; d_gene: NA; len: 14; CDR3nt: TGTGCCAGCAGCTTAGGCAGGGATGTAGATACGCAGTATTTT; CDR3aa: CASSLGRDVDTQYF
abundance: few; v_gene: TRBV29-1; j_gene: TRBJ2-2; d_gene: NA; len: 11; CDR3nt: TGCAGCGTGGGAAACACCGGGGAGCTGTTTTTT; CDR3aa: CSVGNTGELFF
abundance: NA; v_gene: TRBV11-3; j_gene: TRBJ2-2; d_gene: TRBD1; len: 13; CDR3nt: TGTGCCAGCGGACAGGTGAACACCGGGGAGCTGTTTTTT; CDR3aa: CASGQVNTGELFF
abundance: NA; v_gene: TRBV11-3; j_gene: TRBJ1-1; d_gene: TRBD1; len: 15; CDR3nt: TGTGCCAGCAGCTTCTCGGGACAGGGGGGCACTGAAGCTTTCTTT; CDR3aa: CASSFSGQGGTEAFF
abundance: NA; v_gene: TRBV5-4; j_gene: TRBJ2-1; d_gene: TRBD2; len: 16; CDR3nt: TGTGCCAGCTCCCCGCCTCTAGCGGGAGGGCTCAGTGAGCAGTTCTTC; CDR3aa: CASSPPLAGGLSEQFF
abundance: NA; v_gene: TRBV5-8; j_gene: TRBJ2-3; d_gene: TRBD2; len: 16; CDR3nt: TGTGCCAGCAGCTCGACTAGCGGCCTAACGGGTGATACGCAGTATTTT; CDR3aa: CASSSTSGLTGDTQYF
abundance: NA; v_gene: TRBV5-1; j_gene: TRBJ2-5; d_gene: NA; len: 12; CDR3nt: TGCGCCAGCAGCCAAGGCCAAGAGACCCAGTACTTC; CDR3aa: CASSQGQETQYF
abundance: NA; v_gene: TRBV28; j_gene: TRBJ1-2; d_gene: NA; len: 15; CDR3nt: TGTGCCAGCAACACCTTGAACAGGGACTCCTATGGCTACACCTTC; CDR3aa: CASNTLNRDSYGYTF
abundance: NA; v_gene: TRBV5-1; j_gene: TRBJ1-2; d_gene: TRBD1; len: 14; CDR3nt: TGCGCCAGCAGCTTGGGACCAGGGGGCCGGGGCTACACCTTC; CDR3aa: CASSLGPGGRGYTF
abundance: NA; v_gene: TRBV6-6; j_gene: TRBJ1-4; d_gene: NA; len: 13; CDR3nt: TGTGCCAGCAGTCCTCGGGCTAATGAAAAACTGTTTTTT; CDR3aa: CASSPRANEKLFF
abundance: NA; v_gene: TRBV14; j_gene: TRBJ2-7; d_gene: TRBD2; len: 15; CDR3nt: TGTGCCAGCAGTCGGACTAGCGGAACCTCCTACGAGCAGTACTTC; CDR3aa: CASSRTSGTSYEQYF
abundance: NA; v_gene: TRBV18; j_gene: TRBJ2-7; d_gene: TRBD2; len: 16; CDR3nt: TGTGCCAGCTCACCTACTCTAGCGGGAGGTTCCTACGAGCAGTACTTC; CDR3aa: CASSPTLAGGSYEQYF
abundance: NA; v_gene: TRBV7-9; j_gene: TRBJ2-1; d_gene: TRBD2; len: 15; CDR3nt: TGTGCCAGCAGCTCGGGACTAGCGGGACCCACTGAGCAGTTCTTC; CDR3aa: CASSSGLAGPTEQFF
abundance: NA; v_gene: TRBV5-6; j_gene: TRBJ2-3; d_gene: NA; len: 15; CDR3nt: TGTGCCAGCAGCCAAAACTATAGGGGCACAGATACGCAGTATTTT; CDR3aa: CASSQNYRGTDTQYF
abundance: NA; v_gene: TRBV27; j_gene: TRBJ2-3; d_gene: NA; len: 13; CDR3nt: TGTGCCAGCAGTCCCCGTTTGTCGGATACGCAGTATTTT; CDR3aa: CASSPRLSDTQYF
abundance: once; v_gene: TRBV29-1; j_gene: TRBJ2-3; d_gene: NA; len: 17; CDR3nt: TGCAGCGTTGCCAAGAACAGGGTTGAAATTGGCACAGATACGCAGTATTTT; CDR3aa: CSVAKNRVEIGTDTQYF
abundance: NA; v_gene: TRBV10-1; j_gene: TRBJ2-7; d_gene: NA; len: 13; CDR3nt: TGCGCCAGCAGTAAAGGGACTCGTCACGAGCAGTACTTC; CDR3aa: CASSKGTRHEQYF
abundance: once; v_gene: TRBV10-2; j_gene: TRBJ2-7; d_gene: NA; len: 15; CDR3nt: TGCGCCAGCAGAAGTCTTGAACGGGGGCGCAGCGAGCAGTACTTC; CDR3aa: CASRSLERGRSEQYF
abundance: NA; v_gene: TRBV28; j_gene: TRBJ1-5; d_gene: TRBD1; len: 13; CDR3nt: TGTGCCAGCAGTTCTATTCAGGGGGGGCCCCAGCATTTT; CDR3aa: CASSSIQGGPQHF
abundance: once; v_gene: TRBV4-2; j_gene: TRBJ2-3; d_gene: NA; len: 17; CDR3nt: TGTGCCAGCAGCCAAAAGCAAAAAGGGACTAGCACAGATACGCAGTATTTT; CDR3aa: CASSQKQKGTSTDTQYF
abundance: NA; v_gene: TRBV18; j_gene: TRBJ2-2; d_gene: TRBD2; len: 16; CDR3nt: TGTGCCAGCTCACTGATGACTAGCGGGAATACCGGGGAGCTGTTTTTT; CDR3aa: CASSLMTSGNTGELFF
abundance: NA; v_gene: TRBV2; j_gene: TRBJ2-7; d_gene: NA; len: 12; CDR3nt: TGTGCCAGCACCGGGAGAGGGAGCGAGCAGTACTTC; CDR3aa: CASTGRGSEQYF
abundance: NA; v_gene: TRBV7-6; j_gene: TRBJ2-7; d_gene: NA; len: 15; CDR3nt: TGTGCCAGCAGCTTAGCTGCAGGCAGCTCCTACGAGCAGTACTTC; CDR3aa: CASSLAAGSSYEQYF
abundance: NA; v_gene: TRBV27; j_gene: TRBJ1-4; d_gene: NA; len: 16; CDR3nt: TGTGCCAGCAGTTTGAGGGCGAATCGGAAACATGAAAAACTGTTTTTT; CDR3aa: CASSLRANRKHEKLFF
abundance: many; v_gene: TRBV28; j_gene: TRBJ1-2; d_gene: TRBD1; len: 15; CDR3nt: TGTGCCACCGTGGGGAGCAGGGGGATTAACTATGGCTACACCTTC; CDR3aa: CATVGSRGINYGYTF
abundance: NA; v_gene: TRBV15; j_gene: TRBJ2-2; d_gene: NA; len: 14; CDR3nt: TGTGCCACCAGCAATAGGGGGGTCGCCGGGGAGCTGTTTTTT; CDR3aa: CATSNRGVAGELFF
abundance: once; v_gene: TRBV28; j_gene: TRBJ1-1; d_gene: NA; len: 14; CDR3nt: TGTGCCAGCAGTCTACCTACAGGGAGGACTGAAGCTTTCTTT; CDR3aa: CASSLPTGRTEAFF
abundance: once; v_gene: TRBV4-2; j_gene: TRBJ2-5; d_gene: TRBD1; len: 14; CDR3nt: TGTGCCAGCAGCCGAGGACAGGGTGCAGAGACCCAGTACTTC; CDR3aa: CASSRGQGAETQYF
abundance: NA; v_gene: TRBV5-1; j_gene: TRBJ1-2; d_gene: NA; len: 12; CDR3nt: TGCGCCAGCAGTCGGGGGGCGGATGGCTACACCTTC; CDR3aa: CASSRGADGYTF